These T cell receptor beta chains were read from a single sample in a study of T cell repertoires in cytomegalovirus infection. TCRdb itself ran the reads through MiXCR, one entry per CDR3 protein. The table includes a few hundred thousand distinct CDR3 sequences, more than 15% detected once. The sequenced material came from CD8+ T cells from PBMCs. The receptors were sampled from a human donor in good health (CMV status not recorded). Some clones in this sample may be carry-over from other donors' samples. The CDR3 runs from the conserved cysteine through the conserved F or W. Each record gives: J gene, V gene, CDR3 protein.

TRBJ2-5 TRBV6-1 CASSNTGGAETQYF
TRBJ2-7 TRBV7-3 CASSLSQGAPYEQYF
TRBJ2-3 TRBV11-2 CASSSGTALDTQYF
TRBJ1-6 TRBV28 CASSLSHSMASSYNSPLHF
TRBJ2-7 TRBV3-1 CASSHETGTSGGAIFEQYF
TRBJ1-6 TRBV7-2 CASSLAPWSSYNSPLHF
TRBJ1-1 TRBV6-1 CASSDGTGFEAFF
TRBJ1-1 TRBV7-9 CASQEGYGNTEAFF
TRBJ2-7 TRBV20-1 CSATRTGEYEQYF
TRBJ2-3 TRBV10-3 CAIKTSGGYSTDTQYF
TRBJ2-7 TRBV7-2 CASSLYPAPDRGSYEQYF
TRBJ2-6 TRBV14 CASSHFLGQGHSGANVLTF
TRBJ1-6 TRBV13 CASSLADSSPLHF
TRBJ1-2 TRBV19 CASSHGPLLPYGYTF
TRBJ2-2 TRBV5-6 CASSLELPGPTGELFF
TRBJ2-1 TRBV7-6 CASSLGLAGPNNEQFF
TRBJ2-1 TRBV7-2 CASSPNLINDAAIYNEQFF
TRBJ1-3 TRBV7-9 CASSSLNPDRTNGNTIYF
TRBJ2-1 TRBV20-1 CSARVDAISSYNEQFF
TRBJ2-3 TRBV19 CASSFLLTDTQYF
TRBJ2-2 TRBV2 CASSEETGNTGELFF
TRBJ2-3 TRBV27 CASSLSTLADTQYF
TRBJ1-2 TRBV10-3 CAISEGGLRGDFYGYTF
TRBJ2-7 TRBV29-1 CSVEGFAGQGNEQYF
TRBJ2-5 TRBV7-6 CASSVLAPETQYF
TRBJ1-6 TRBV7-2 CASSLEGDWGSPLHF
TRBJ2-1 TRBV7-9 CASSFSAGGRNEQFF
TRBJ2-1 TRBV7-2 CASSLGVNSYNEQFF
TRBJ1-6 TRBV6-2/TRBV6-3 CASSHRLATGATYNSPLHF
TRBJ1-1 TRBV7-2 CASSLPSGGHHTEAFF
TRBJ1-6 TRBV6-2/TRBV6-3 CASSFGFYNSPLHF
TRBJ1-5 TRBV28 CASSLYGTDSNQPQHF
TRBJ1-4 TRBV2 CATKGSTNKKLFF
TRBJ2-3 TRBV7-2 CASSTPIGGGGALTDTQYF
TRBJ2-3 TRBV28 CASSLTLGATDTQYF
TRBJ1-1 TRBV4-2 CASSQAKTGGTEAFF
TRBJ1-2 TRBV29-1 CSVEDQGGDYGYTF
TRBJ2-4 TRBV5-1 CASSLEGSDIQYF
TRBJ2-1 TRBV5-4 CASSLAGGLSSYNEQFF
TRBJ2-1 TRBV7-2 CASGGAYNEQFF
TRBJ1-1 TRBV7-9 CASSPVLGENTEAFF
TRBJ1-4 TRBV13 CASSFGTGSTNEKLFF
TRBJ1-5 TRBV23-1 CASSQFRKGQPQHF
TRBJ1-1 TRBV29-1 CSSQQMNTEAFF
TRBJ2-5 TRBV6-5 CASSYGQQETQYF
TRBJ1-5 TRBV20-1 CSARWGSLGPQHF
TRBJ2-7 TRBV2 CASSDFYGPYEQYF
TRBJ2-5 TRBV6-1 CASSGISGETQYF
TRBJ1-2 TRBV12-3/TRBV12-4 CASSLPREGGYTF
TRBJ2-5 TRBV7-8 CASSADDREDGTQYF
TRBJ2-2 TRBV19 CASSILLGRENTGELFF
TRBJ2-3 TRBV11-2 CASSDQFGSGGADTQYF
TRBJ2-3 TRBV18 CASSPGTGSVTDTQYF
TRBJ1-6 TRBV2 CASSPDRESSPLHF
TRBJ2-4 TRBV28 CASSPGQGRTKNIQYF
TRBJ2-1 TRBV7-9 CASSSPDRAHNEQFF
TRBJ1-1 TRBV20-1 CSARDHRRGITEAFF
TRBJ1-1 TRBV19 CASSTGQITEAFF
TRBJ2-7 TRBV2 CASSVWDTSYEQYF